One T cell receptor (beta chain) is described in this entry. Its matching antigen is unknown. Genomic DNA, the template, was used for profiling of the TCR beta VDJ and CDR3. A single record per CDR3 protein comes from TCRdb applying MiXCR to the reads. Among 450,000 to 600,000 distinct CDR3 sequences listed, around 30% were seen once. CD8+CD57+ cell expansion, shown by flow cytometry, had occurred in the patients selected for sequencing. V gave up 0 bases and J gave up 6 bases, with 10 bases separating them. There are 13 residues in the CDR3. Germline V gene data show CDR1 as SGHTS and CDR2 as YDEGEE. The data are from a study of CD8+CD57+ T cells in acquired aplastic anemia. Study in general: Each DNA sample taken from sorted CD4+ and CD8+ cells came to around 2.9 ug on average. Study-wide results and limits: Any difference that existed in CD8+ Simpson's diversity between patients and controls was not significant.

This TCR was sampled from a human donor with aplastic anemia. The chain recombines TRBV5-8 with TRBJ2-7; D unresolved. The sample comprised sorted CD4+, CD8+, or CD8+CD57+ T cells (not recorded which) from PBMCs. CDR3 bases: TGTGCCAGCAGCTTGGACTGGGTAGGCGAGCAGTACTTC. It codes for CASSLDWVGEQYF.